A single T cell receptor (beta chain) is shown here with its context. The data are from a study of patients and donors after allogeneic stem cell transplantation. The CDR3 runs 16 residues. J gave up 2 bases and V 3 bases, and 6 bases lay outside the gene matches. MiXCR, applied by TCRdb to the RT-PCR reads, yields one record per CDR3 protein. The table records more than 150,000 distinct CDR3 sequences, approximately 41% of them present only once. J is TRBJ2-1 and V is TRBV12-3 or TRBV12-4; 8 bases are a match to TRBD1. The source of this sequence is a human donor who was either an allogeneic HSCT recipient or a stem cell or donor lymphocyte infusion donor (not recorded which). It is not recorded whose cells these are; they may come from a transplant donor. The source material was blood, either unsorted or a sorted T cell fraction (not recorded which). The CDR3 DNA follows: TGTGCCAGCAGTTTCGGGACAGGCGTTACCTACAATGAGCAGTTCTTC. Its protein product is CASSFGTGVTYNEQFF.